This is a list of T cell receptor beta chains from one sample in a study of blood T cell repertoires in COVID-19. The assay was immunoSEQ multiplex PCR, and TCRdb's table has in-frame clones only and misses some. This table holds 90,000 or so clones, around four fifths found once. The sample comprised peripheral blood. These TCRs come from a human donor in a cohort sampled during active COVID-19. Both conserved end residues are part of each CDR3. Each record gives: V gene, J gene, D gene, clone size, CDR3 DNA, CDR3 protein. A D gene is named only where the DNA matches it firmly. Clone size is shown for a subset of rows, as once, few, many or a class of expanded clone.

v_gene: TRBV7-8
j_gene: TRBJ2-7
d_gene: NA
abundance: NA
CDR3nt: TGTGCCAGCAGCTTAGCGCAGGGTTACAATATCTACGAGCAGTACTTC
CDR3aa: CASSLAQGYNIYEQYF

v_gene: TRBV5-1
j_gene: TRBJ2-7
d_gene: NA
abundance: NA
CDR3nt: TGCGCCAGCAGCGACGGAGGCTGGAGCGCCTACGAGCAGTACTTC
CDR3aa: CASSDGGWSAYEQYF

v_gene: TRBV2
j_gene: TRBJ1-5
d_gene: NA
abundance: NA
CDR3nt: TGTGCCAGCAGTATACAGGGTCTAGACCAGCCCCAGCATTTT
CDR3aa: CASSIQGLDQPQHF

v_gene: TRBV19
j_gene: TRBJ2-5
d_gene: NA
abundance: NA
CDR3nt: TGTGCCACCAGTATAGAGAGCCAACAAGAGACCCAGTACTTC
CDR3aa: CATSIESQQETQYF

v_gene: TRBV7-6
j_gene: TRBJ2-1
d_gene: NA
abundance: NA
CDR3nt: TGTGCCAGCAGTATTAGATCGACGGGGGAGCAGTTCTTC
CDR3aa: CASSIRSTGEQFF

v_gene: TRBV6-5
j_gene: TRBJ1-2
d_gene: NA
abundance: NA
CDR3nt: TGTGCCAGCAGTCCTCGGAGTGGCGGCTACACCTTC
CDR3aa: CASSPRSGGYTF

v_gene: TRBV18
j_gene: TRBJ2-7
d_gene: TRBD1
abundance: once
CDR3nt: TGTGCCAGCTCACTTAAACCGGGACAGACAGGATACGAGCAGTACTTC
CDR3aa: CASSLKPGQTGYEQYF

v_gene: TRBV15
j_gene: TRBJ2-3
d_gene: NA
abundance: NA
CDR3nt: TGTGCCACCAGCAGAGATAGGGGGGGGTGGACAGATACGCAGTATTTT
CDR3aa: CATSRDRGGWTDTQYF

v_gene: TRBV30
j_gene: TRBJ2-5
d_gene: NA
abundance: few
CDR3nt: TGTGCCTGGAACCGAGTCGCGGAGACCCAGTACTTC
CDR3aa: CAWNRVAETQYF

v_gene: TRBV30
j_gene: TRBJ2-7
d_gene: NA
abundance: NA
CDR3nt: TGTGCCTGGAGTGTAGTAGACTACTACGAGCAGTACTTC
CDR3aa: CAWSVVDYYEQYF

v_gene: TRBV19
j_gene: TRBJ2-6
d_gene: NA
abundance: NA
CDR3nt: TGTGCCAGTAGTAATGGGAGGTCTGGGGCCAACGTCCTGACTTTC
CDR3aa: CASSNGRSGANVLTF

v_gene: TRBV10-2
j_gene: TRBJ2-2
d_gene: NA
abundance: NA
CDR3nt: TGCGCCAGCAATCTCGGACAAAACACCGGGGAGCTGTTTTTT
CDR3aa: CASNLGQNTGELFF

v_gene: TRBV11-3
j_gene: TRBJ2-2
d_gene: TRBD1
abundance: NA
CDR3nt: TGTGCCAGCAGCTTATGGGGACAGGCCGGGGAGCTGTTTTTT
CDR3aa: CASSLWGQAGELFF

v_gene: TRBV7-8
j_gene: TRBJ1-2
d_gene: NA
abundance: NA
CDR3nt: TGTGCCAGCAGCTTAGTTTTGCAAGCGCTCCGCTACACCTTC
CDR3aa: CASSLVLQALRYTF

v_gene: TRBV27
j_gene: TRBJ1-4
d_gene: TRBD1
abundance: NA
CDR3nt: TGTGCCAGCAGTTCGGGACAGCAGAATGAAAAACTGTTTTTT
CDR3aa: CASSSGQQNEKLFF

v_gene: TRBV11-3
j_gene: TRBJ2-2
d_gene: NA
abundance: NA
CDR3nt: TGTGCCCGCAGCTTCGGGGGCGGGGGCAACACCGGGGAGCTGTTTTTT
CDR3aa: CARSFGGGGNTGELFF

v_gene: TRBV28
j_gene: TRBJ1-5
d_gene: NA
abundance: NA
CDR3nt: TGTGCCAGCAGTTCCGATCGCGGGGGGGATCAGCCCCAGCATTTT
CDR3aa: CASSSDRGGDQPQHF

v_gene: TRBV4-2
j_gene: TRBJ1-2
d_gene: NA
abundance: NA
CDR3nt: TGTGCCAGCAGCCAGCCCCAGGGGATGTGGTATGGCTACACCTTC
CDR3aa: CASSQPQGMWYGYTF

v_gene: TRBV5-1
j_gene: TRBJ1-5
d_gene: NA
abundance: once
CDR3nt: TGCGCCAGCAGCTTGGCAGGGAATCAGCCCCAGCATTTT
CDR3aa: CASSLAGNQPQHF

v_gene: TRBV7-8
j_gene: TRBJ2-6
d_gene: TRBD2
abundance: NA
CDR3nt: TGTGCCAGCAGCTTTAGAAGGCTAGCGGATGGGGCCAACGTCCTGACTTTC
CDR3aa: CASSFRRLADGANVLTF

v_gene: TRBV18
j_gene: TRBJ2-3
d_gene: TRBD2
abundance: NA
CDR3nt: TGTGCCAGCTCACCACCTGGACTAGCGGGAGGACAAAATACGCAGTATTTT
CDR3aa: CASSPPGLAGGQNTQYF

v_gene: TRBV15
j_gene: TRBJ2-7
d_gene: NA
abundance: NA
CDR3nt: TGTGCCACCAGTTTCGGGAGCTCCTACGAGCAGTACTTC
CDR3aa: CATSFGSSYEQYF

v_gene: TRBV18
j_gene: TRBJ2-1
d_gene: NA
abundance: NA
CDR3nt: TGTGCCAGCTCACCACCAGTAGACTCCTACAATGAGCAGTTCTTC
CDR3aa: CASSPPVDSYNEQFF

v_gene: TRBV3-1/TRBV3-2
j_gene: TRBJ1-6
d_gene: NA
abundance: NA
CDR3nt: TGTGCCAGCAGCCAAGAGGGTGCCCTCACAGACTCCTATAATTCACCCCTCCACTTT
CDR3aa: CASSQEGALTDSYNSPLHF

v_gene: TRBV9
j_gene: TRBJ1-6
d_gene: NA
abundance: NA
CDR3nt: TGTGCCAGCAGCGTGCGGCAGGGGAGGGATTCACCCCTCCACTTT
CDR3aa: CASSVRQGRDSPLHF